Presented here are 3 T cell receptor beta chains from one specimen sequenced in a study of T cells after yellow fever vaccination. TCRdb reprocessed the 5' RACE reads with MiXCR, giving one entry per CDR3 protein. Of 300,000 to 350,000 distinct CDR3 sequences listed, roughly 4% are singletons. Sequencing used PBMCs, obtained 5 days after the yellow fever booster vaccination. The receptors were sampled from a man younger than 30 who received the YFV17D yellow fever vaccine.

This clonotype was found a few times. V and J are TRBV7-2 and TRBJ1-4; D gene ambiguous. Trimming removed 4 bases from V and 13 bases from J, with 13 bases in between. The CDR3 is 12 amino acids. The V gene's germline CDR1 is SGHTA and CDR2 FQGNSA. The CDR3 DNA follows: TGTGCCAGCAGCTCCGCGGGCGTTGGACTGTTTTTT. Its protein is CASSSAGVGLFF. The full variable domain, in which reference TRBV7-2 and TRBJ1-4 provide the parts outside the CDR3, is GAGVSQSPSNKVTEKGKDVELRCDPISGHTALYWYRQSLGQGLEFLIYFQGNSAPDKSGLPSDRFSAERTGGSVSTLTIQRTQQEDSAVYLCASSSAGVGLFFGSGTQLSVL.

The V call is TRBV5-4, the J call TRBJ2-1, with D unclear. Trimming removed 2 bases from V and 9 bases from J, with 9 bases in between. Per the germline V gene, CDR1 is SGHNT and CDR2 is YYREEE (reference sequence). There are 12 residues in the CDR3. CDR3 DNA: TGTGCCAGCAGCTTCATAAAAAGTGAGCAGTTCTTC. Encoded protein: CASSFIKSEQFF.

This clonotype was detected many times. The chain is built from TRBV2 and TRBJ2-5, with unresolved D. Trimming stripped 3 bases from V and 4 bases from J, with 9 bases between. Germline V gene data show CDR1 as SNHLY and CDR2 as FYNNEI. This CDR3 spans 13 amino acids. The CDR3 DNA sequence: TGTGCCAGCAGTGATGTAGGCCGAGAGACCCAGTACTTC. This sequence encodes CASSDVGRETQYF. The variable domain in full, with the rest retrieved from reference TRBV2 and TRBJ2-5, is EPEVTQTPSHQVTQMGQEVILRCVPISNHLYFYWYRQILGQKVEFLVSFYNNEISEKSEIFDDQFSVERPDGSNFTLKIRSTKLEDSAMYFCASSDVGRETQYFGPGTRLLVL.